This TCR beta chain came from a study of blood T cell repertoires in COVID-19. About the study: T cells, B-cell-depleted T cells, or PBMCs supplied cDNA or gDNA.

J was trimmed by 7 bases and V by 0 bases; bases with no gene match: 5. This CDR3 spans 16 amino acids. From germline, CDR1 is SGHVS and CDR2 FQNEAQ. Seattle researchers signed up patients amid active infection and tracked them longitudinally. This clone has a single count. Study processing details: Reference gene primer amplification in the assay estimated nucleated cell counts. Clones were sequenced by immunoSEQ multiplex PCR, and TCRdb holds only the in-frame ones, with some missing. V, J and clone size were drawn from that table, and D and trimming were deduced from the DNA. The sample contains around 220,000 clones, approximately 78% of which appear only once.

Sequencing was done on a sample of peripheral blood. The TCR sequence derives from a woman of 80 years or more with COVID-19, enrolled during active disease. J is TRBJ1-6 and V is TRBV7-8; 8 nucleotides align to TRBD1. Written as DNA, the CDR3 is TGTGCCAGCAGCTTAGCCCGGACAGGGCGAAATTCACCCCTCCACTTT. This codes for CASSLARTGRNSPLHF.